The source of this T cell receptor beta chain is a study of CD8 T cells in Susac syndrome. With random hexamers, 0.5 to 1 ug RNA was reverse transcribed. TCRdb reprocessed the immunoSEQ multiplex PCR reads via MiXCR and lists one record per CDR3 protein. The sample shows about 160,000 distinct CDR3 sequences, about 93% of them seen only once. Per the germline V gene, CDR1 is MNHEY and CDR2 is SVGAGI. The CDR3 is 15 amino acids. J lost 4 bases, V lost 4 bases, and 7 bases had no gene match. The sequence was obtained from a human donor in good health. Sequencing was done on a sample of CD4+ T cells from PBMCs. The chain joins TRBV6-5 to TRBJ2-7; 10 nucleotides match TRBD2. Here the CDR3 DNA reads TGTGCCAGCAGTTCGGCTAGCGGGGGAATTTACGAGCAGTACTTC. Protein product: CASSSASGGIYEQYF.